One sample yielded the 6 T cell receptor beta chains listed below, sequenced in a study of cytotoxic CD8 clonotypes in ibrutinib-treated CLL. TCRdb's table, derived via immunoSEQ multiplex PCR, lists solely in-frame clones and lacks some. The sample lists over 100,000 clones, approximately 56% occurring once. The sequencing used PBMCs, collected after 24 months of ibrutinib treatment. The receptors were sampled from a human donor with chronic lymphocytic leukemia.

The V call is TRBV5-4, the J call TRBJ1-3, with D possibly TRBD1 on 6 matching bases. Per germline, CDR1 SGHNT and CDR2 YYREEE (reference sequence). The V gene lost 9 bases and the J gene lost 4 bases, with 14 bases spanning the gap. This CDR3 is built from 13 residues. The CDR3 DNA reads TGTGCCACTACAGGGTTATTCGGAAACACCATATATTTT. Translation: CATTGLFGNTIYF.

This clone was recorded a few times. The J gene is TRBJ2-7, the V gene TRBV2; perhaps TRBD1 as D (6 bases). V lost 6 bases, J lost 3 bases, and 9 bases lay in between. The germline V gene encodes CDR1 SNHLY and CDR2 FYNNEI. This CDR3 has 12 residues. The CDR3 nucleotides are TGTGCCAGCAGAGCACAGGGCTACGAGCAGTACTTC. It yields the protein CASRAQGYEQYF.

The gene calls are TRBV30 and TRBJ2-1; 7 nucleotides line up with TRBD1. The CDR3 totals 15 residues. The ends lost 2 bases at V and 4 bases at J; junction bases unmatched: 8. Germline CDR1 GTSNPN, CDR2 SVGIG (reference sequence). CDR3 residues: CAWSKGQGVYNEQFF. The CDR3 region has the DNA TGTGCCTGGAGTAAGGGTCAGGGGGTTTACAATGAGCAGTTCTTC.

This chain links TRBV19 with TRBJ1-1; D is perhaps TRBD1 (5 bases). The CDR3 runs 13 residues. The germline V gene encodes CDR1 LNHDA and CDR2 SQIVND (reference sequence). V was shortened by 10 bases and J by 1 base, with 13 bases between the two germline ends. This CDR3 is CAISTVGNTEAFF. CDR3 nucleotides: TGTGCCATTTCGACAGTCGGGAACACTGAAGCTTTCTTT.

The chain combines TRBV5-1 with TRBJ2-7; D gene uncertain. The V gene lost 3 bases and the J gene lost 6 bases, with 19 bases spanning the gap. Germline values: CDR1 SGHRS, CDR2 YFSETQ. The CDR3 runs to 15 residues. The CDR3 loop reads CASSSPDWGGREQYF. CDR3 DNA sequence: TGCGCCAGCAGCTCGCCCGACTGGGGTGGGCGCGAGCAGTACTTC.

The V and J genes are TRBV9 and TRBJ2-1; 8 nucleotides line up with TRBD1. The CDR3 extends over 14 amino acids. Per the germline V gene, CDR1 is SGDLS and CDR2 is YYNGEE. Trimming at V came to 1 base and at J to 8 bases, leaving 5 bases not matched to a gene. CDR3 DNA sequence: TGTGCCAGCAGCGTAAACAGGGGGTACGATGAGCAGTTCTTC. Amino acid sequence: CASSVNRGYDEQFF.